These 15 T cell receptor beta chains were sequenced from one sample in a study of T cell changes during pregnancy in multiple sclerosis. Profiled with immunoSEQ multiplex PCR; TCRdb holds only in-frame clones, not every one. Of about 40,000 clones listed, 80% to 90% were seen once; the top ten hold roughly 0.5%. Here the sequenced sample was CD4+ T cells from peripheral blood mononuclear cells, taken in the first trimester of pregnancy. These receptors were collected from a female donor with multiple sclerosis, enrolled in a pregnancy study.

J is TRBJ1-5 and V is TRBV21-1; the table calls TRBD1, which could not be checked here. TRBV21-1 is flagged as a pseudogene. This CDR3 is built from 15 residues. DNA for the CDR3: TGTGCCAGCAGCAAAGGGACAGACCTAAATCAGCCCCAGCATTTT. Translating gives CASSKGTDLNQPQHF.

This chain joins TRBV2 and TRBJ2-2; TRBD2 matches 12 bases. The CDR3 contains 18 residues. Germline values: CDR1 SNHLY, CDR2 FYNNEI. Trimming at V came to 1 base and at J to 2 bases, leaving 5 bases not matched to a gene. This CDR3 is CASSEGLAGVGNTGELFF. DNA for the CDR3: TGTGCCAGCAGTGAAGGACTAGCGGGAGTGGGCAACACCGGGGAGCTGTTTTTT. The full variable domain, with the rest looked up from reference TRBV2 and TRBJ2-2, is EPEVTQTPSHQVTQMGQEVILRCVPISNHLYFYWYRQILGQKVEFLVSFYNNEISEKSEIFDDQFSVERPDGSNFTLKIRSTKLEDSAMYFCASSEGLAGVGNTGELFFGEGSRLTVL.

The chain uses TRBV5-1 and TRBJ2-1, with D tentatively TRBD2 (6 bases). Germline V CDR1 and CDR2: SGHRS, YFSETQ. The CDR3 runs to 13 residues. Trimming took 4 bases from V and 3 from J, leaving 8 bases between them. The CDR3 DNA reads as TGCGCCAGCAGCAACGGGGGCTACAATGAGCAGTTCTTC. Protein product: CASSNGGYNEQFF. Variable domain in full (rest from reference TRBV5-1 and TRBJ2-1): KAGVTQTPRYLIKTRGQQVTLSCSPISGHRSVSWYQQTPGQGLQFLFEYFSETQRNKGNFPGRFSGRQFSNSRSEMNVSTLELGDSALYLCASSNGGYNEQFFGPGTRLTVL.

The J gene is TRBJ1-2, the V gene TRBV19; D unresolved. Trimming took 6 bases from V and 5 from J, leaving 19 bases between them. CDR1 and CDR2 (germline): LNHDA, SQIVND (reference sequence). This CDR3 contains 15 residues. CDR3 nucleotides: TGTGCCAGTAGCCCCTTTGGTCCGGTAGAGTATGGCTACACCTTC. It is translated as CASSPFGPVEYGYTF.

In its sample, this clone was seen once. The CDR3 reads CAWDTGTSADTQYF. The CDR3 DNA reads TGTGCCTGGGACACCGGGACTAGTGCAGATACGCAGTATTTT. The chain links TRBV30 to TRBJ2-3, with TRBD2 matching 8 bases. CDR1 GTSNPN and CDR2 SVGIG come from the germline V gene (reference sequence). The CDR3 is made up of 14 amino acids. J was trimmed by 4 bases and V by 5 bases; bases with no gene match: 8.

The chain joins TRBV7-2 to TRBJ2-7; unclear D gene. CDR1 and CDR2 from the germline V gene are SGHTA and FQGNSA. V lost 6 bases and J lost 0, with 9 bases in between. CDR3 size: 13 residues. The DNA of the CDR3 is TGTGCCAGCAGATCCGGTAACTCCTACGAGCAGTACTTC. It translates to CASRSGNSYEQYF. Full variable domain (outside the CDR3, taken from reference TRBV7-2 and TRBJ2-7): GAGVSQSPSNKVTEKGKDVELRCDPISGHTALYWYRQSLGQGLEFLIYFQGNSAPDKSGLPSDRFSAERTGGSVSTLTIQRTQQEDSAVYLCASRSGNSYEQYFGPGTRLTVT.

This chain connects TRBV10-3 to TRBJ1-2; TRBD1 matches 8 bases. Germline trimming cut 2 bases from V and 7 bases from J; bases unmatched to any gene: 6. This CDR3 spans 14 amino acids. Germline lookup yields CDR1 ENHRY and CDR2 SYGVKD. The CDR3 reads CAISERTGNAGYTF. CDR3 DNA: TGTGCCATCAGTGAGCGGACAGGGAATGCTGGCTACACCTTC.

CDR3 residues: CAWSKGAGGGYTF. CDR3 in DNA: TGTGCCTGGAGTAAGGGGGCGGGCGGTGGCTACACCTTC. This chain joins TRBV30 and TRBJ1-2, with 7 bases matching TRBD1. The CDR3 contains 13 residues. The germline V gene encodes CDR1 GTSNPN and CDR2 SVGIG (reference sequence). The ends lost 2 bases at V and 7 bases at J; junction bases unmatched: 7. Full variable domain (rest looked up from reference TRBV30 and TRBJ1-2): SQTIHQWPATLVQPVGSPLSLECTVEGTSNPNLYWYRQAAGRGLQLLFYSVGIGQISSEVPQNLSASRPQDRQFILSSKKLLLSDSGFYLCAWSKGAGGGYTFGSGTRLTVV.

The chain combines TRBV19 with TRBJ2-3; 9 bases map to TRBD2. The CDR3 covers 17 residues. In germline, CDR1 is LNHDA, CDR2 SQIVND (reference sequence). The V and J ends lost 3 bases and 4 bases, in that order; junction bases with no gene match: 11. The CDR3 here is CASSMKAGGPWADTQYF. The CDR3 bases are TGTGCCAGTAGTATGAAGGCGGGGGGGCCGTGGGCAGATACGCAGTATTTT.

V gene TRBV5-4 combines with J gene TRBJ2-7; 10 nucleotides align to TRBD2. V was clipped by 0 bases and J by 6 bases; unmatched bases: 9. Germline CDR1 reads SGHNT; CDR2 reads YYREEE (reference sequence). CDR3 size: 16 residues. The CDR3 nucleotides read TGTGCCAGCAGCTTGGGGGCCCAGCGGGAGGGCCCCGAGCAGTACTTC. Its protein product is CASSLGAQREGPEQYF.

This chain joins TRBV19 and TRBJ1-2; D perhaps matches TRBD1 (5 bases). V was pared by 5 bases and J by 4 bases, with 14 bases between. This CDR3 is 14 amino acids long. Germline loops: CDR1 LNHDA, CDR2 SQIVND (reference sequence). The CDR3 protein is CASSATAGSYGYTF. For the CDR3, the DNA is TGTGCCAGTAGTGCCACGGCAGGGTCCTATGGCTACACCTTC.

The CDR3 here is CASSQILGANVLTF. The DNA of the CDR3 is TGTGCCAGCAGCCAAATCCTTGGGGCCAACGTCCTGACTTTC. V is TRBV4-2 and J is TRBJ2-6, with D uncertain. Germline CDR1 reads LGHNA; CDR2 reads YNFKEQ. The CDR3 is made up of 14 amino acids. V lost 2 bases and J lost 3, with 5 bases in between.

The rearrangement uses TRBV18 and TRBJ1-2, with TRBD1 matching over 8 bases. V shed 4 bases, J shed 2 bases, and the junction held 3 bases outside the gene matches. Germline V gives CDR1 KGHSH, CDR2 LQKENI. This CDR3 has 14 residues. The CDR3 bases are TGTGCCAGCTCACTTCGGACAGGGAACTATGGCTACACCTTC. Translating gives CASSLRTGNYGYTF. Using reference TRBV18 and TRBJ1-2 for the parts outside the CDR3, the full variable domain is NAGVMQNPRHLVRRRGQEARLRCSPMKGHSHVYWYRQLPEEGLKFMVYLQKENIIDESGMPKERFSAEFPKEGPSILRIQQVVRGDSAAYFCASSLRTGNYGYTFGSGTRLTVV.

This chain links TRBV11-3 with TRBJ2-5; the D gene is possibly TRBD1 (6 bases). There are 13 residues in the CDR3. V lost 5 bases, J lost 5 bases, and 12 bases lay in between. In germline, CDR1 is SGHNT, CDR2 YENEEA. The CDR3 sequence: CASSQYREETQYF. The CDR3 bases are TGTGCCAGCAGCCAATACAGGGAGGAGACCCAGTACTTC.

CDR3 coding DNA: TGTGCCAGCAGCTTAAGATCGCAGGGCAGGGAGCAGTACTTC. Its protein product is CASSLRSQGREQYF. The gene calls are TRBV7-9 and TRBJ2-7, with D maybe TRBD1 (5 bases). The CDR3 loop spans 14 amino acids. The V and J ends lost 2 bases and 7 bases respectively, with 15 bases between them. CDR1 is SEHNR, CDR2 FQNEAQ, per germline (reference sequence).